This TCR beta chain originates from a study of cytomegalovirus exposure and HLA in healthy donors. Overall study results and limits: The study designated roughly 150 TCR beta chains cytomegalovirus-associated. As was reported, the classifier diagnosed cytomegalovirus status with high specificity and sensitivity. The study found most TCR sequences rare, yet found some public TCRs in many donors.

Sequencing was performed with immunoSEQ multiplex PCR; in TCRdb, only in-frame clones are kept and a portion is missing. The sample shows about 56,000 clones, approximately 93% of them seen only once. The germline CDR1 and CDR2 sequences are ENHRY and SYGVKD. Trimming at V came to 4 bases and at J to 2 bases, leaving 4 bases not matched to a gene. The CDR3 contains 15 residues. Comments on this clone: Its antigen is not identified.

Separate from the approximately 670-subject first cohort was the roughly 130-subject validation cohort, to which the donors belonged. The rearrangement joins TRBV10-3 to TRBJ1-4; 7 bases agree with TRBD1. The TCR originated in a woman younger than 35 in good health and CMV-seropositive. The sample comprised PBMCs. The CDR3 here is CAISVTGETNEKLFF. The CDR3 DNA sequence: TGTGCCATCAGTGTCACAGGGGAGACTAATGAAAAACTGTTTTTT.